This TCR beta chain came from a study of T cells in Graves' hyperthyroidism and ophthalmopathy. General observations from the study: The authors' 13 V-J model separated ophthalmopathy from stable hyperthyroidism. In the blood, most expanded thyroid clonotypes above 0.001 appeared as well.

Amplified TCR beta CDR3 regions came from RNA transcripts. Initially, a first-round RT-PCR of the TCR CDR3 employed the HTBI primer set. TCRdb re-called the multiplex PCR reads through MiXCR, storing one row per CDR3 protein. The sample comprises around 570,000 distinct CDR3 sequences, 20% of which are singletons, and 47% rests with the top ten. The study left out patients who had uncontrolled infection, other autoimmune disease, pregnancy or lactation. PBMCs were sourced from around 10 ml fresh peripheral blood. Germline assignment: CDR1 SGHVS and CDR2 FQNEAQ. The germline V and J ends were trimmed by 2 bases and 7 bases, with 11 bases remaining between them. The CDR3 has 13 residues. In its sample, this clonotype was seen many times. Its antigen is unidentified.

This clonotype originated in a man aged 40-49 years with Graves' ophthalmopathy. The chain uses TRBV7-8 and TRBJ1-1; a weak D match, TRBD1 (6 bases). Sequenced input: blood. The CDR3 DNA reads TGTGCCAGCAGCTTACCTCCAGGGGATGAAGCTTTCTTT. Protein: CASSLPPGDEAFF.